This TCR beta chain was recorded in a study of blood T cell repertoires in COVID-19. Study-wide context: The origin of the acute and convalescent COVID-19 samples was the United States, Italy and Spain. PBMCs, B-cell-depleted T cells, or T cells provided the cDNA or gDNA that made up the material.

As handled by the study authors: Amplification of reference gene primers was used by the study to estimate nucleated cell counts. The method was immunoSEQ multiplex PCR; TCRdb's version includes in-frame clones alone and lacks a portion of them. That table supplies the V and J calls and clone size; D and trimming were determined from the DNA. Of fewer than 150,000 clones in the sample, around 80% were seen once. Germline CDR1 LGHDT, CDR2 YNNKEL (reference sequence). The V end lost 4 bases, the J end lost 6 bases, and 11 bases lay between the germline ends. This CDR3 comprises 13 residues. The receptor comes from a man between 65 and 79 years old with acute or convalescent COVID-19. The chain combines TRBV3-1 (or the pseudogene TRBV3-2) with TRBJ2-3, with D possibly matching TRBD2 (6 bases). The source material was peripheral blood. CDR3: CASSLLASDTQYF. The CDR3 DNA follows: TGTGCCAGCAGCCTACTAGCTTCCGATACGCAGTATTTT.